The clone carrying this T cell receptor beta chain was detected only a few times. These data belong to a study of identical twins' blood T cells. TCRdb re-called the 5' RACE reads with MiXCR, one entry per CDR3 protein. The table has roughly 340,000 distinct CDR3 sequences, over 25% seen once; the top ten hold approximately 6.6%. The CDR3 is made up of 13 amino acids. CDR1 is SGHDT, CDR2 YYEEEE, per germline. V shed 6 bases and J shed 6 bases, with 16 bases lying between them. This clonotype was sampled from a woman aged 18 to 50 in good health. The chain joins TRBV5-6 to TRBJ2-7, with a possible D match to TRBD2 (6 bases). The material sequenced was PBMCs. CDR3 coding DNA: TGTGCCAGCACGCTCGGGAGTATCGGCGAGCAGTACTTC. Translation: CASTLGSIGEQYF.